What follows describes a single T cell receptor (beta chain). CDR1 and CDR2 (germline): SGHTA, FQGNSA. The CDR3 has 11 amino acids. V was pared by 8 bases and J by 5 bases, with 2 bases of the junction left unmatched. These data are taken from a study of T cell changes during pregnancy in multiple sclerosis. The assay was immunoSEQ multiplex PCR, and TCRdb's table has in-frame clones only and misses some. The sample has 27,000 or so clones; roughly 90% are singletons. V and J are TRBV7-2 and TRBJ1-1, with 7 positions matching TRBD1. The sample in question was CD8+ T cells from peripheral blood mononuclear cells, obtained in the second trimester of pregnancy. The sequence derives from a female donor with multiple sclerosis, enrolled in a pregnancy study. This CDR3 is CASSGGTEAFF. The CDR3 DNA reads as TGTGCCAGCTCAGGGGGAACTGAAGCTTTCTTT.